This TCR beta chain was recovered during a study of blood T cell repertoires in COVID-19. Study overall: Whether acute or convalescent, the COVID-19 samples came from the United States, Italy and Spain. PBMCs, B-cell-depleted T cells, or T cells provided the cDNA or gDNA that made up the material.

Trimming took off 3 bases at V and 8 bases at J, with 10 bases between the two ends. This CDR3 is built from 12 residues. In the original workflow: Counts of nucleated cells, estimated from reference gene primer amplification, were obtained. TCRdb keeps only in-frame clones here, not all; method: immunoSEQ multiplex PCR. V and J calls plus clone size are reproduced from that table; the DNA served to infer D and trimming. This sample has tens of thousands of clones, with 86% found just once. This sequence originates from a man over 45 with active COVID-19. The rearrangement joins TRBV12-3 or TRBV12-4 to TRBJ1-2; D is possibly TRBD1 (5 bases). Sequencing was performed on peripheral blood. CDR3 coding DNA: TGTGCCAGCAGTTTCATGGGGGGAGGCTACACCTTC. It codes for CASSFMGGGYTF.